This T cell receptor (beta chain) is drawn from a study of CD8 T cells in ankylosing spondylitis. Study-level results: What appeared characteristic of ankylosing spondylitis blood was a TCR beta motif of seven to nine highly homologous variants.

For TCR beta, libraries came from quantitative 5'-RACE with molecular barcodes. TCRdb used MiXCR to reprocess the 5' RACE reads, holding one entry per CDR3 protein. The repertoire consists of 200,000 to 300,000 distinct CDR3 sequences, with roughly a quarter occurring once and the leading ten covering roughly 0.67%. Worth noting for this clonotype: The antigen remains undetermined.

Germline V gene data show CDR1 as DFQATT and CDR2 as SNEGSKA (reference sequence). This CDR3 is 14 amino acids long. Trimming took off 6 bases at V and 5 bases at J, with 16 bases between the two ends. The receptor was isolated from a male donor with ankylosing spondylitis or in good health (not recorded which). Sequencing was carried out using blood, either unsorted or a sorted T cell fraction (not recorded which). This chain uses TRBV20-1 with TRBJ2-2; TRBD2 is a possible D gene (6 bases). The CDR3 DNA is TGCAGTGCCCCGCGGCGGGGTAGAACCGGGGAGCTGTTTTTT. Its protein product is CSAPRRGRTGELFF.